The 26 T cell receptor beta chains presented below share a single source sample, sequenced in a study of cytomegalovirus exposure and HLA in healthy donors. The PCR employed 60 Vbeta primers together with 13 Jbeta primers. The data were produced by immunoSEQ multiplex PCR, yet TCRdb's version contains in-frame clones alone and is incomplete. The sample includes about 180,000 clones, roughly 83% of them seen just once. Sequences were obtained from PBMCs. All receptors come from a man aged 30-40 years in good health and CMV-seronegative.

The J gene is TRBJ2-7, the V gene TRBV7-2; possibly TRBD2 for D (7 bases). Germline lookup yields CDR1 SGHTA and CDR2 FQGNSA. V lost 5 bases, J lost 0 bases, and 17 bases lay in between. The CDR3 is 16 amino acids. The CDR3 here is CASSRGWGGHSYEQYF. The DNA of the CDR3 is TGTGCCAGCAGCCGAGGATGGGGGGGCCACTCCTACGAGCAGTACTTC.

The rearrangement links TRBV7-6 to TRBJ2-2, with TRBD2 matching 9 bases. Germline assignment: CDR1 SGHVS and CDR2 FNYEAQ. V was clipped by 1 base and J by 1 base; unmatched bases: 10. The CDR3 spans 19 residues. The CDR3 DNA reads as TGTGCCAGCAGCTTAGTTCTCCCCCTAGCGGGAATGAACACCGGGGAGCTGTTTTTT. It yields the protein CASSLVLPLAGMNTGELFF.

This chain joins TRBV2 and TRBJ1-1, with D tentatively TRBD1 (5 bases). CDR3 length equals 13 residues. Per the germline V gene, CDR1 is SNHLY and CDR2 is FYNNEI. Trimming removed 5 bases at V and 1 base at J, with 8 bases between. The CDR3 spells CASSLDRNTEAFF. DNA for the CDR3: TGTGCCAGCAGTCTTGACAGGAACACTGAAGCTTTCTTT.

This chain uses TRBV7-6 with TRBJ2-2, with D tentatively TRBD2 (7 bases). The length of the CDR3 is 14 residues. Between the trimmed V and J ends, which lost 5 bases and 5 bases, there was a span of 12 bases. Germline CDR1 reads SGHVS; CDR2 reads FNYEAQ. DNA for the CDR3: TGTGCCAGCAGCCCGAGGGGGGGAACCGGGGAGCTGTTTTTT. Translated: CASSPRGGTGELFF.

Worth noting for this clone: The junction does not match germline at one end; this may be a read error. This chain joins TRBV19 and TRBJ2-4; 7 bases agree with TRBD1. Germline V gene data show CDR1 as LNHDA and CDR2 as SQIVND (reference sequence). This CDR3 is 17 amino acids long. In DNA form, the CDR3 reads TGTGCCAATAGTCCACGCCAGGACAGGCTAGCCAAAAACATTCAGTACTTC. This gives the protein CANSPRQDRLAKNIQYF.

The chain has TRBV19 and TRBJ1-2; D gene uncertain. V dropped 5 bases and J dropped 0 bases, with 4 bases sitting between them. Germline CDR1 LNHDA, CDR2 SQIVND (reference sequence). This CDR3 has 12 amino acids. CDR3 sequence (DNA): TGTGCCAGTAGTGAGACTAACTATGGCTACACCTTC. Its translation: CASSETNYGYTF.

The table lists this clone with a count of one. The gene calls are TRBV5-1 and TRBJ1-2, with TRBD1 identical over 7 bases. Trimming removed 0 bases from V and 7 bases from J; junction bases left unmatched: 18. Germline CDR1 reads SGHRS; CDR2 reads YFSETQ. There are 18 residues in the CDR3. The CDR3 here is CASSLAYAGGAAEGGYTF. CDR3 bases: TGCGCCAGCAGCTTGGCATACGCAGGGGGTGCGGCGGAGGGTGGCTACACCTTC.

The chain has TRBV4-2 and TRBJ2-1; unclear D gene. CDR3 length: 12 residues. V was shortened by 5 bases and J by 3 bases, with 5 bases between the two germline ends. Germline-derived CDR1 and CDR2 are LGHNA and YNFKEQ. DNA of the CDR3: TGTGCCAGCAGCGTGTACTACAATGAGCAGTTCTTC. Its translation is CASSVYYNEQFF.

The gene calls are TRBV7-9 and TRBJ2-5; TRBD2 matches at 10 bases. The DNA end is more similar to TRBJ2-7, so the J call may be wrong. The CDR3 is 17 residues long. Germline-derived CDR1 and CDR2 are SEHNR and FQNEAQ (reference sequence). The CDR3 coding sequence is TGTGCCAGCAGCTCCGCCTCTAGCGGGAGTAATCTCTACGAGCAGTACTTC. Residues: CASSSASSGSNLYEQYF.

This clone was seen a single time. The CDR3 region is CASDSGNGNQPQHF. The DNA of the CDR3 is TGTGCCTCCGACTCAGGGAACGGCAATCAGCCCCAGCATTTT. The chain uses TRBV30 and TRBJ1-5; possible D gene TRBD1, 5 bases. The CDR3 is made up of 14 amino acids. The germline V and J ends were trimmed by 7 bases and 2 bases, with 15 bases remaining between them. CDR1 is GTSNPN, CDR2 SVGIG, per germline (reference sequence). The variable domain in full, completed from reference TRBV30 and TRBJ1-5, reads SQTIHQWPATLVQPVGSPLSLECTVEGTSNPNLYWYRQAAGRGLQLLFYSVGIGQISSEVPQNLSASRPQDRQFILSSKKLLLSDSGFYLCASDSGNGNQPQHFGDGTRLSIL.

This clone was detected ten times or more. V gene TRBV5-4 combines with J gene TRBJ2-6; D is unresolved. The CDR3 length is 13 residues. Trimming left V 2 bases short and J 3 bases short, with 3 bases between. In germline, CDR1 is SGHNT, CDR2 YYREEE (reference sequence). The CDR3 nucleotides read TGTGCCAGCAGCTTACTTGGGGCCAACGTCCTGACTTTC. Translated: CASSLLGANVLTF.

The genes are TRBV4-3 and TRBJ1-2, with 7 bases that match TRBD1. Germline V lookup: CDR1 LGHNA, CDR2 YSLEER. CDR3 length equals 15 residues. Trimming removed 0 bases from V and 6 bases from J; junction bases left unmatched: 7. This chain's CDR3 is CASSQESDRVNGYTF. CDR3 nucleotides: TGCGCCAGCAGCCAAGAAAGCGACAGGGTAAATGGCTACACCTTC.

The genes are TRBV5-1 and TRBJ2-7, with 9 bases lining up with TRBD1. V lost 4 bases to trimming and J lost 4 bases; unmatched junction nucleotides: 9. Germline V lookup: CDR1 SGHRS, CDR2 YFSETQ. This CDR3 region has 15 residues. The CDR3 region is CASSTQPGQGYEQYF. Written as DNA, the CDR3 is TGCGCCAGCAGCACTCAACCGGGACAGGGTTACGAGCAGTACTTC.

The rearrangement uses TRBV10-3 and TRBJ1-2; 7 positions match TRBD1. The V and J ends lost 1 base and 1 base, in that order; junction bases with no gene match: 6. This CDR3 is built from 16 residues. Germline V gene sequence: CDR1 ENHRY, CDR2 SYGVKD. The CDR3 here is CAISEYRDSNNYGYTF. The CDR3 nucleotides read TGTGCCATCAGTGAGTATAGGGACAGCAATAACTATGGCTACACCTTC.

This rearrangement joins TRBV21-1 to TRBJ1-4; the D segment call TRBD1 is taken from the table without a DNA check. TRBV21-1 is a recognized pseudogene. The CDR3 extends over 16 amino acids. The CDR3 loop reads CASSPRWGQNNEKLFF. The CDR3 coding sequence is TGTGCCAGCAGCCCCAGGTGGGGACAGAATAATGAAAAACTGTTTTTT.

This chain links TRBV4-3 with TRBJ2-5; D uncertain. V dropped 3 bases and J dropped 4 bases, with 6 bases sitting between them. CDR1 and CDR2 from the germline V gene are LGHNA and YSLEER. The CDR3 spans 12 residues. The CDR3, as DNA: TGCGCCAGCAGCCAGGGCAGAGAGACCCAGTACTTC. Translating gives CASSQGRETQYF.

CDR3 sequence (DNA): TGTGCCAGCAGCCGTCGGACAGGGAACCACGAGCAGTACTTC. Encoded protein: CASSRRTGNHEQYF. V gene TRBV7-9 combines with J gene TRBJ2-7; TRBD1 matches at 8 bases. The CDR3 is 14 amino acids. Germline V gene data show CDR1 as SEHNR and CDR2 as FQNEAQ (reference sequence). The J segment lost 5 bases and the V segment lost 5 bases, leaving 8 bases of the junction unmatched.

The genes are TRBV27 and TRBJ1-5; TRBD1 matches at 9 bases. Germline CDR1 reads MNHEY; CDR2 reads SMNVEV (reference sequence). Trimming cost V 6 bases and J 3 bases; bases outside gene matches: 3. This CDR3 is built from 14 residues. The CDR3: CASSWTGDNQPQHF. DNA of the CDR3: TGTGCCAGCAGCTGGACAGGGGACAATCAGCCCCAGCATTTT.

The gene calls are TRBV27 and TRBJ2-5; D may be TRBD1 (6 bases). Germline-derived CDR1 and CDR2 are MNHEY and SMNVEV (reference sequence). This CDR3 region has 17 residues. V was shortened by 7 bases and J by 1 base, with 22 bases between the two germline ends. For the CDR3, the DNA is TGTGCCAGCAAGTTTCGGGGAAACCGGGACATCCAAGAGACCCAGTACTTC. Translated, it gives CASKFRGNRDIQETQYF.

V and J are TRBV6-1 and TRBJ1-5, with 9 bases lining up with TRBD1. Looked up from germline, CDR1 is MNHNS and CDR2 is SASEGT. Trimming took 4 bases from V and 4 from J; bases not matched to a gene: 2. This CDR3 spans 14 amino acids. The CDR3 sequence is CASSATGGNQPQHF. CDR3 DNA: TGTGCCAGCAGTGCGACAGGGGGAAATCAGCCCCAGCATTTT.

V usage is TRBV19 and J usage is TRBJ2-7, with 9 bases that match TRBD2. V trimming: 4 bases; J trimming: 6 bases; junction bases outside the gene matches: 7. CDR3 length: 14 residues. Germline-derived CDR1 and CDR2 are LNHDA and SQIVND (reference sequence). The CDR3 protein is CASSNRAGGLEQYF. In DNA, the CDR3 is TGTGCCAGTAGTAATCGAGCGGGAGGTCTCGAGCAGTACTTC. Using reference TRBV19 and TRBJ2-7 for the parts outside the CDR3, the full variable domain is DGGITQSPKYLFRKEGQNVTLSCEQNLNHDAMYWYRQDPGQGLRLIYYSQIVNDFQKGDIAEGYSVSREKKESFPLTVTSAQKNPTAFYLCASSNRAGGLEQYFGPGTRLTVT.

V gene TRBV18 combines with J gene TRBJ1-6, with 7 bases fitting TRBD1. V lost 6 bases and J lost 5; bases outside the gene matches: 7. The CDR3 runs 15 residues. CDR1 and CDR2 (germline): KGHSH, LQKENI. CDR3 residues: CASSPGTANNSPLHF. In nucleotides, the CDR3 is TGTGCCAGCTCGCCCGGGACAGCAAATAATTCACCCCTCCACTTT.

The chain recombines TRBV19 with TRBJ2-1, with D tentatively TRBD2 (6 bases). Germline V gene data show CDR1 as LNHDA and CDR2 as SQIVND (reference sequence). The CDR3 covers 15 residues. Trimming cost V 1 base and J 7 bases, with 14 bases left between them. The CDR3 DNA follows: TGTGCCAGTAGTATAGGCCCCGCTGGGAGGAATGAGCAGTTCTTC. As protein: CASSIGPAGRNEQFF.

This sequence joins TRBV7-6 and TRBJ2-1, with a possible D match to TRBD2 (5 bases). The germline CDR1 and CDR2 sequences are SGHVS and FNYEAQ. This CDR3 has 13 amino acids. The ends were cut back, 4 bases at V and 9 bases at J, with 13 bases in the middle. CDR3 sequence (DNA): TGTGCCAGCAGCTCCCGGGGTTCGGGTGAGCAGTTCTTC. Its translation: CASSSRGSGEQFF.

V is TRBV27 and J is TRBJ1-2; 12 bases fit TRBD1. The junction had 11 bases not matched to a gene; V was cut back by 5 bases and J by 4 bases. There are 17 residues in the CDR3. Germline V gives CDR1 MNHEY, CDR2 SMNVEV (reference sequence). CDR3 nucleotide sequence: TGTGCCAGCAGTACACGGGACAGGGGGCGGCCGGGCTATGGCTACACCTTC. Translating it yields CASSTRDRGRPGYGYTF.

V is TRBV28 and J is TRBJ2-3, with 9 bases fitting TRBD2. Unmatched junction bases numbered 13, after V lost 3 bases and J lost 6 bases. This CDR3 contains 17 residues. Germline V lookup: CDR1 MDHEN, CDR2 SYDVKM. The CDR3 is CASSFVGRLAGSDTQYF. Here the CDR3 DNA reads TGTGCCAGCAGTTTCGTAGGAAGGCTAGCGGGGTCGGATACGCAGTATTTT.